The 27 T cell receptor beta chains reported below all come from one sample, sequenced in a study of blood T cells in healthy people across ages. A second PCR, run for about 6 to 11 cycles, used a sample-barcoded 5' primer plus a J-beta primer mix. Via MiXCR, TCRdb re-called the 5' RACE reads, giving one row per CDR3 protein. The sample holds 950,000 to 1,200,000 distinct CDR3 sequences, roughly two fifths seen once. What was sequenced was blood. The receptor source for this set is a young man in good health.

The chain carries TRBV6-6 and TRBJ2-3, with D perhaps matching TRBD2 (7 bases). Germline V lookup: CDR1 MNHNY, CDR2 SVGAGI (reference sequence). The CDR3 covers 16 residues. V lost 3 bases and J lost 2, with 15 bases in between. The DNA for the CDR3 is TGTGCCAGCAGTTATGGTAGGGGGGGGGCCACAGATACGCAGTATTTT. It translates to CASSYGRGGATDTQYF.

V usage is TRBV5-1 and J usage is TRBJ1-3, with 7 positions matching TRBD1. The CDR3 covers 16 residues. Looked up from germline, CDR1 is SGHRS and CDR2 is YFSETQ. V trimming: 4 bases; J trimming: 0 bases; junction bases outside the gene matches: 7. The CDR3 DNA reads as TGCGCCAGCAGCCCGAGGACAGGCCACTCTGGAAACACCATATATTTT. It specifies CASSPRTGHSGNTIYF. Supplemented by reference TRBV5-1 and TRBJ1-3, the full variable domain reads KAGVTQTPRYLIKTRGQQVTLSCSPISGHRSVSWYQQTPGQGLQFLFEYFSETQRNKGNFPGRFSGRQFSNSRSEMNVSTLELGDSALYLCASSPRTGHSGNTIYFGEGSWLTVV.

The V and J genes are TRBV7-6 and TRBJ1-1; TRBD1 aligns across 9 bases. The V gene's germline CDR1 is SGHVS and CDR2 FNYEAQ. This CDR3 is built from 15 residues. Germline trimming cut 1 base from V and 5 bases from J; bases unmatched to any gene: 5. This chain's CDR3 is CASSLGDRERTEAFF. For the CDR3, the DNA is TGTGCCAGCAGCTTAGGGGACAGGGAGAGAACTGAAGCTTTCTTT.

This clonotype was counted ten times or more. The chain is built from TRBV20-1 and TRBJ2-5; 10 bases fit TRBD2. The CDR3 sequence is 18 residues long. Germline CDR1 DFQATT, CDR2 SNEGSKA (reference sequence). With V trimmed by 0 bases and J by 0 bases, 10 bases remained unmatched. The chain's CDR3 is CSARDQESGGAYQETQYF. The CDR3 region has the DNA TGCAGTGCTAGAGATCAGGAGAGCGGGGGGGCTTACCAAGAGACCCAGTACTTC.

The CDR3 DNA follows: TGTGCCAGCAGCTCCTTGACAGAACTTGAGTCTAATGAAAAACTGTTTTTT. It is translated as CASSSLTELESNEKLFF. The J gene is TRBJ1-4, the V gene TRBV7-9, with a weak D call TRBD1 (5 bases). V lost 4 bases to trimming and J lost 3 bases, with 18 bases between them. This CDR3 is 17 amino acids long. The germline CDR1 and CDR2 sequences are SEHNR and FQNEAQ (reference sequence).

CDR3 region: CSARDPSARGQPQHF. The CDR3 nucleotides read TGCAGTGCTAGAGATCCCTCGGCCAGGGGTCAGCCCCAGCATTTT. The gene calls are TRBV20-1 and TRBJ1-5, with D perhaps matching TRBD1 (6 bases). The germline V gene encodes CDR1 DFQATT and CDR2 SNEGSKA (reference sequence). V lost 0 bases, J lost 6 bases, and 15 bases lay in between. The CDR3 is made up of 15 amino acids.

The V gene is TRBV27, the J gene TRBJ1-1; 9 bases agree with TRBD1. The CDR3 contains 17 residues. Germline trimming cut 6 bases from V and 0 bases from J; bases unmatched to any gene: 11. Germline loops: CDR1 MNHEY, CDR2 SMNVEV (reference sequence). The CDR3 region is CASSPGQGRRLNTEAFF. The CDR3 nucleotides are TGTGCCAGCAGCCCGGGACAGGGCAGGCGTTTGAACACTGAAGCTTTCTTT.

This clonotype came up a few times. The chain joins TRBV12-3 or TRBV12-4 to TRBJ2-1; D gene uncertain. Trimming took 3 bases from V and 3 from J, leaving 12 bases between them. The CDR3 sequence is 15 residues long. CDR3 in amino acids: CASSFILPYYNEQFF. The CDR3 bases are TGTGCCAGCAGTTTTATCCTACCCTACTACAATGAGCAGTTCTTC.

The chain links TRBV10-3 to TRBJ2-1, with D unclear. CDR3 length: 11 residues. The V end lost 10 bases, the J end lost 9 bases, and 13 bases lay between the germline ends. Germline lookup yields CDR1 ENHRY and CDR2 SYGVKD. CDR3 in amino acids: CASMILGEQFF. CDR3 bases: TGTGCCAGCATGATTCTGGGTGAGCAGTTCTTC.

As DNA, the CDR3 is TGTGCCAGCAGTCCAGGGGAGGGATTGAACACTGAAGCTTTCTTT. This sequence encodes CASSPGEGLNTEAFF. This chain connects TRBV27 to TRBJ1-1; the D gene is possibly TRBD1 (6 bases). The ends were cut back, 5 bases at V and 0 bases at J, with 13 bases in the middle. The CDR3 is made up of 15 amino acids. Germline-derived CDR1 and CDR2 are MNHEY and SMNVEV (reference sequence).

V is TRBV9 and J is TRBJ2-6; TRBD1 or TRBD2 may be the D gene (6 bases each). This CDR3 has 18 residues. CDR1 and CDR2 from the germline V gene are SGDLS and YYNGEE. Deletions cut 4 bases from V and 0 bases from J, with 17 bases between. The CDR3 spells CASSPFGGHPSGANVLTF. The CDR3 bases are TGTGCCAGCAGCCCGTTCGGGGGACACCCCTCTGGGGCCAACGTCCTGACTTTC.

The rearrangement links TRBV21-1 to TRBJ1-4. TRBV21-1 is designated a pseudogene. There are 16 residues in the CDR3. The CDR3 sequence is CASSSPSRVVVEKLFF. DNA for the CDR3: TGTGCCAGCAGCTCCCCTAGCCGGGTGGTCGTAGAAAAACTGTTTTTT.

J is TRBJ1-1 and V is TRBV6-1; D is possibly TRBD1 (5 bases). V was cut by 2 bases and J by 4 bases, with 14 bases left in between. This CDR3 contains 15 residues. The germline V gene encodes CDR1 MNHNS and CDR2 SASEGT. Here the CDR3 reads CASSEQPGGATEAFF. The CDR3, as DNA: TGTGCCAGCAGTGAACAACCAGGAGGGGCCACTGAAGCTTTCTTT.

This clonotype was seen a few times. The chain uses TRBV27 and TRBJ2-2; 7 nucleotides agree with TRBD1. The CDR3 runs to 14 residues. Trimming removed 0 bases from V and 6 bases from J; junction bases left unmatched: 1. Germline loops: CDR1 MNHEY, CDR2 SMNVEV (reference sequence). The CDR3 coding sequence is TGTGCCAGCAGTTTATCGGGACAGCCCGGGGAGCTGTTTTTT. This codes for CASSLSGQPGELFF.

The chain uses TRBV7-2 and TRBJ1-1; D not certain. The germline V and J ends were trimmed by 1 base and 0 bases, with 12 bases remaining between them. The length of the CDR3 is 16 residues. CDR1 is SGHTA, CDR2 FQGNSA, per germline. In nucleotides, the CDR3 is TGTGCCAGCAGCTTAGGGGAGACAAAGATGAACACTGAAGCTTTCTTT. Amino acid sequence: CASSLGETKMNTEAFF.

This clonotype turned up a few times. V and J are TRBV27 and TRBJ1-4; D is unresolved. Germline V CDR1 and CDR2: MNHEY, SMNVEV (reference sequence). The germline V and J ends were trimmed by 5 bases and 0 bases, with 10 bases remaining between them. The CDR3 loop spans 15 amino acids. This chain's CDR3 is CASSITVATNEKLFF. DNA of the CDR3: TGTGCCAGCAGTATTACAGTTGCAACTAATGAAAAACTGTTTTTT.

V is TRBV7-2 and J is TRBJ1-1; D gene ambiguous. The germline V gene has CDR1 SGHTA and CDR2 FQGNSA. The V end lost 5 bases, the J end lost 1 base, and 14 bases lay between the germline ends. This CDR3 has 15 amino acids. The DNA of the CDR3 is TGTGCCAGCAGCACAGATTTCACAGCGAACACTGAAGCTTTCTTT. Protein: CASSTDFTANTEAFF. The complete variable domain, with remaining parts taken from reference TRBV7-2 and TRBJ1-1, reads GAGVSQSPSNKVTEKGKDVELRCDPISGHTALYWYRQSLGQGLEFLIYFQGNSAPDKSGLPSDRFSAERTGGSVSTLTIQRTQQEDSAVYLCASSTDFTANTEAFFGQGTRLTVV.

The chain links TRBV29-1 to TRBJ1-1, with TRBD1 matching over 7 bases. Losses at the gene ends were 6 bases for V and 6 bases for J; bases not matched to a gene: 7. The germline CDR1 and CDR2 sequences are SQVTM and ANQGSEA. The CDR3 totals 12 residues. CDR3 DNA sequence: TGCAGCGTCCATCCCGGGACAGCTGAAGCTTTCTTT. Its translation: CSVHPGTAEAFF. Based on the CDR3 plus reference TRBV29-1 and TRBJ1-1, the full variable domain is SAVISQKPSRDICQRGTSLTIQCQVDSQVTMMFWYRQQPGQSLTLIATANQGSEATYESGFVIDKFPISRPNLTFSTLTVSNMSPEDSSIYLCSVHPGTAEAFFGQGTRLTVV.

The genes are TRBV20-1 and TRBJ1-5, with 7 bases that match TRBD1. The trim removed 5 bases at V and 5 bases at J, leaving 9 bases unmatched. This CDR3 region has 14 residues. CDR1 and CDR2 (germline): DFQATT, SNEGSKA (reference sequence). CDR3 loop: CSAAQGSSDQPQHF. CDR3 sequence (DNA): TGCAGTGCTGCACAGGGGTCGTCCGATCAGCCCCAGCATTTT.

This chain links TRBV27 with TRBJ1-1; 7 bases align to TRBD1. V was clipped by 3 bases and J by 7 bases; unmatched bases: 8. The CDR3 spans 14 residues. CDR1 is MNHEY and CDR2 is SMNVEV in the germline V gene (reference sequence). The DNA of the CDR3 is TGTGCCAGCAGTTTTACAACGACAGGGAGTGAAGCTTTCTTT. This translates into CASSFTTTGSEAFF.

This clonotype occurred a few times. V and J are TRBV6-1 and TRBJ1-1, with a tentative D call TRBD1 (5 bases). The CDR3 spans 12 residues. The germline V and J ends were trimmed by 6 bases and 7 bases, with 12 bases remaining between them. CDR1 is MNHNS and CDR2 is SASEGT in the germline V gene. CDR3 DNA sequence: TGTGCCAGCAGGGGGGACTTTTATGAAGCTTTCTTT. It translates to CASRGDFYEAFF.

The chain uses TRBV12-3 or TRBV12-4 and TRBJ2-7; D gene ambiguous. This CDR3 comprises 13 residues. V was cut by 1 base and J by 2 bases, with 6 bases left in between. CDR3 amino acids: CASSLGHTYEQYF. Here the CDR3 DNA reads TGTGCCAGCAGTTTAGGGCACACCTACGAGCAGTACTTC.

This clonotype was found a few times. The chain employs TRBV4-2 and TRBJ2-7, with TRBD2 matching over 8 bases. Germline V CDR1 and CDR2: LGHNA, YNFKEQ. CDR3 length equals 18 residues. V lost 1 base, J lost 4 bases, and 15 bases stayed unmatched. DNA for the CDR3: TGTGCCAGCAGCCAAGTTTCCCAGCGGGCGGGGGGAAGATACGAGCAGTACTTC. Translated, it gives CASSQVSQRAGGRYEQYF.

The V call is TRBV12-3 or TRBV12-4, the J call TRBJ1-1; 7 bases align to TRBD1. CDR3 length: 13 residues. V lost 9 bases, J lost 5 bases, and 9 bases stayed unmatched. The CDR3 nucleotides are TGTGCCAGTAAAGGGGACAGCAAAACTGAAGCTTTCTTT. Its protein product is CASKGDSKTEAFF.

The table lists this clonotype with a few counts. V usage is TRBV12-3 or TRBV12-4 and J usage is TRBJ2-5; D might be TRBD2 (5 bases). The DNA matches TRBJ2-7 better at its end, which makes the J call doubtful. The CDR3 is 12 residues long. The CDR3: CASSFVGIEQYF. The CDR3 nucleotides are TGTGCCAGCAGTTTTGTCGGGATCGAGCAGTACTTC.

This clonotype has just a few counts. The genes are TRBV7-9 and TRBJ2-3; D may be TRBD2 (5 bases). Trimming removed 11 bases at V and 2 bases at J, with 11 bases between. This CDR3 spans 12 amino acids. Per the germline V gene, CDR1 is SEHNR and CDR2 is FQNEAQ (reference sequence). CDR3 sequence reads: CAGAGYTDTQYF. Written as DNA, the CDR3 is TGTGCCGGCGCGGGCTACACAGATACGCAGTATTTT. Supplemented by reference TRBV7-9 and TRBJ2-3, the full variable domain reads DTGVSQNPRHKITKRGQNVTFRCDPISEHNRLYWYRQTLGQGPEFLTYFQNEAQLEKSRLLSDRFSAERPKGSFSTLEIQRTEQGDSAMYLCAGAGYTDTQYFGPGTRLTVL.

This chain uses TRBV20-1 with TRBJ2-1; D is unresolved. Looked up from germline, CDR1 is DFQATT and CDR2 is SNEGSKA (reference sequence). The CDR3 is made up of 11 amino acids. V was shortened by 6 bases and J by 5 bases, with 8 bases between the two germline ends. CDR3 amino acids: CSAEDDNEQFF. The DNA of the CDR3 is TGCAGTGCCGAGGACGACAATGAGCAGTTCTTC.